This TCR beta chain was recorded in a study of blood T cells in healthy people across ages. Through a sample-barcoded 5' primer and a J-beta primer mix, a second PCR was run for roughly 6 to 11 cycles. One entry per CDR3 protein results from TCRdb running MiXCR on the 5' RACE reads. Among over 1,300,000 distinct CDR3 sequences, 59% were seen once, and the ten largest hold roughly 7%. The junction had 5 bases not matched to a gene; V was cut back by 7 bases and J by 0 bases. CDR3 size: 14 residues. Germline CDR1 is MNHEY and CDR2 is SVGAGI. The table lists this clonotype with a few counts. The sequencing input was blood. This rearrangement joins TRBV6-5 to TRBJ2-5, with 7 bases fitting TRBD2. The TCR comes from a man between 18 and 29 years old in good health. For the CDR3, the DNA is TGTGCCAGCACCAATGGGGGGGACCAAGAGACCCAGTACTTC. This codes for CASTNGGDQETQYF.